Described below is a single TCR beta chain sequence and its context. Its antigen is not known. This CDR3 comprises 14 residues. V was pared by 1 base and J by 4 bases, with 10 bases between. CDR1 is SGHVS, CDR2 FNYEAQ, per germline. The data stem from a study of Ad26.COV2.S vaccination and SARS-CoV-2 variants. Sequencing was performed with immunoSEQ multiplex PCR; in TCRdb, only in-frame clones are kept and a portion is missing. The sample carries around 100,000 clones, around 81% recorded once. Notes on the study in general: Analyses that measured TCR breadth and depth may have underestimated total T cell responses. Ad26.COV2.S recipients had broader spike-specific TCRs (P = 0.0014). People who got the vaccine or the placebo had similar non-spike TCR breadth. In vaccinated individuals, spike-specific CD8+ and CD4+ T cell responses reportedly displayed substantial breadth.

The chain carries TRBV7-6 and TRBJ1-1; D may be TRBD1 (5 bases). The material was peripheral blood, obtained after recovery from COVID-19. The receptor's source is a human donor who had recovered from COVID-19. The DNA for the CDR3 is TGTGCCAGCAGCTTAGGGTGGGGGGGCACTGAAGCTTTCTTT. This gives the protein CASSLGWGGTEAFF.